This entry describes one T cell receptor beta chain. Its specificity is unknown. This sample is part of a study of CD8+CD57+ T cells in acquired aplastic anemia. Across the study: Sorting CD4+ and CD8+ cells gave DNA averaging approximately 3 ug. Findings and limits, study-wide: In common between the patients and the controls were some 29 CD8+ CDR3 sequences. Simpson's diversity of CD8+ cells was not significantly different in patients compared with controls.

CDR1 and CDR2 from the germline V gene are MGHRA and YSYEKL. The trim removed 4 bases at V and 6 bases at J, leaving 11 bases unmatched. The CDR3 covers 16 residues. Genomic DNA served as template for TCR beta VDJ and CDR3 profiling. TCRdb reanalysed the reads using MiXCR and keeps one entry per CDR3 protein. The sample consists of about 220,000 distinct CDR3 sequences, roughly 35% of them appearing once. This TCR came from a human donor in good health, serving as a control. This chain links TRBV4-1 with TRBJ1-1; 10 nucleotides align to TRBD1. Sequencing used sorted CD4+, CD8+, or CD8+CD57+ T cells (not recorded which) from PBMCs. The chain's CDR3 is CASSLLSGTGDAEAFF. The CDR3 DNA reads TGCGCCAGCAGCCTCCTATCGGGGACAGGGGACGCTGAAGCTTTCTTT.